One sample yielded the 16 T cell receptor beta chains listed below, sequenced in a study of shared clonotypes between healthy human individuals. CD45RO-negative, CCR7-positively selected cells formed the naive CD8 fraction, excluding terminally differentiated effector memory CD45RA+ cells. Using immunoSEQ multiplex PCR, the repertoire was profiled, and TCRdb retains in-frame clones only, with some absent. Found here are roughly 2 million clones, roughly 94% of them singletons; the top ten hold about 1.1%. Sequencing was performed on naive CD8+ T cells sorted from blood. These receptors all come from a man aged 18 to 30 in good health.

This chain joins TRBV19 and TRBJ2-1, with a tentative D call TRBD2 (6 bases). Deletions cut 7 bases from V and 4 bases from J, with 17 bases between. This CDR3 has 15 amino acids. CDR1 is LNHDA and CDR2 is SQIVND in the germline V gene (reference sequence). CDR3 DNA sequence: TGTGCCAGTAAAATCGGAGGGCAGGGTTACAATGAGCAGTTCTTC. It encodes CASKIGGQGYNEQFF.

The chain has TRBV7-9 and TRBJ1-1, with D unresolved. This CDR3 has 13 residues. Germline V gene sequence: CDR1 SEHNR, CDR2 FQNEAQ (reference sequence). Trimming took 5 bases from V and 4 from J, leaving 11 bases between them. CDR3 in DNA: TGTGCCAGCAGCCCTGCTTCGGGCACTGAAGCTTTCTTT. It translates to CASSPASGTEAFF.

A note on this clone: Other DNA sequences from this sample encode an identical CDR3 as well. The J gene is TRBJ1-2, the V gene TRBV27, with D possibly matching TRBD1 (5 bases). The CDR3 is 13 amino acids. Germline V gene lookup returns CDR1 MNHEY and CDR2 SMNVEV (reference sequence). V was pared by 2 bases and J by 3 bases, with 7 bases between. The CDR3 reads CASSLSRDYGYTF. CDR3 DNA: TGTGCCAGCAGTTTAAGCAGGGACTATGGCTACACCTTC.

This clone was recorded only once. This chain links TRBV25-1 with TRBJ2-3; unclear D gene. The germline CDR1 and CDR2 sequences are MGHDK and SYGVNS. CDR3 length: 13 amino acids. The V end lost 4 bases, the J end lost 5 bases, and 10 bases lay between the germline ends. This CDR3 reads CASSGPYLDTQYF. The CDR3 DNA is TGTGCCAGCAGTGGCCCTTACCTAGATACGCAGTATTTT.

V is TRBV28 and J is TRBJ1-2; 8 nucleotides agree with TRBD1. J gave up 6 bases and V 6 bases, and 6 bases lay outside the gene matches. Looked up from germline, CDR1 is MDHEN and CDR2 is SYDVKM. This CDR3 comprises 13 residues. CDR3 DNA sequence: TGTGCCAGCAGCCGGACAGGGTGGAATGGCTACACCTTC. This gives the protein CASSRTGWNGYTF.

In DNA, the CDR3 is TGTGCCAGCAGTTTACTAGCGGGAGGGGATACGCAGTATTTT. Amino acid sequence: CASSLLAGGDTQYF. V and J are TRBV6-6 and TRBJ2-3; 13 bases line up with TRBD2. There are 14 residues in the CDR3. From germline, CDR1 is MNHNY and CDR2 SVGAGI (reference sequence). V shed 4 bases, J shed 6 bases, and the junction held 1 base outside the gene matches.

This rearrangement joins TRBV6-1 to TRBJ2-3; 11 bases map to TRBD2. Germline V gives CDR1 MNHNS, CDR2 SASEGT. The CDR3 has 16 residues. The J segment lost 2 bases and the V segment lost 4 bases, leaving 5 bases of the junction unmatched. In nucleotides, the CDR3 is TGTGCCAGCAGTGTCACTAGCGGGGGTTACACAGATACGCAGTATTTT. Protein product: CASSVTSGGYTDTQYF.

This chain connects TRBV28 to TRBJ1-4, with D possibly being TRBD1 (6 bases). V was cut by 7 bases and J by 6 bases, with 18 bases left in between. This CDR3 is 15 amino acids long. Germline V gene sequence: CDR1 MDHEN, CDR2 SYDVKM. CDR3 residues: CASNGRAGADEKLFF. The CDR3 DNA reads TGTGCCAGCAACGGGCGGGCAGGGGCTGATGAAAAACTGTTTTTT.

This clone was counted once. The chain is built from TRBV4-1 and TRBJ1-2; D might be TRBD1 (5 bases). The germline gives CDR1 MGHRA, CDR2 YSYEKL. Trimming took 2 bases from V and 14 from J, leaving 12 bases between them. The CDR3 has 11 amino acids. The DNA of the CDR3 is TGCGCCAGCAGCCAATCGGGACCTGAAACCTTC. Protein sequence: CASSQSGPETF.

The V and J genes are TRBV7-3 and TRBJ2-4, with a possible D match to TRBD1 (6 bases). Trimming pared 10 bases from V and 10 bases from J, leaving 23 bases between. The CDR3 is made up of 14 amino acids. In germline, CDR1 is SGHTA, CDR2 FQGTGA. The CDR3 loop is CATQGGGTVRIQYF. The CDR3, as DNA: TGTGCCACGCAAGGGGGTGGGACGGTGCGGATTCAGTACTTC.

For this clone: The same CDR3 also results from other DNA sequences found in this sample. This chain links TRBV6-5 with TRBJ1-5, with no clear D. The CDR3 sequence is 14 residues long. V lost 3 bases, J lost 7 bases, and 13 bases lay in between. Germline V gene sequence: CDR1 MNHEY, CDR2 SVGAGI. For the CDR3, the DNA is TGTGCCAGCAGTTATTCGGAGGGCGGGCAGCCCCAGCATTTT. Protein product: CASSYSEGGQPQHF.

The chain uses TRBV27 and TRBJ2-7, with TRBD2 identical over 9 bases. The ends lost 1 base at V and 5 bases at J; junction bases unmatched: 6. The V gene's germline CDR1 is MNHEY and CDR2 SMNVEV (reference sequence). The CDR3 spans 15 residues. CDR3 residues: CASSLLAGGNNEQYF. The CDR3 nucleotides are TGTGCCAGCAGTTTATTGGCGGGAGGGAACAACGAGCAGTACTTC.

The rearrangement joins TRBV7-9 to TRBJ1-1, with D unresolved. CDR1 SEHNR and CDR2 FQNEAQ come from the germline V gene (reference sequence). V was cut by 1 base and J by 1 base, with 13 bases left in between. The CDR3 spans 16 residues. The CDR3 DNA reads TGTGCCAGCAGCTTAGTCGCACGGTTGGAGAACACTGAAGCTTTCTTT. Residues: CASSLVARLENTEAFF.

With respect to this clone: Other DNA sequences in this sample translate to the same CDR3. V gene TRBV2 combines with J gene TRBJ2-7, with 7 nucleotides matching TRBD1. V lost 1 base to trimming and J lost 3 bases; unmatched junction nucleotides: 0. The length of the CDR3 is 13 residues. The germline CDR1 and CDR2 sequences are SNHLY and FYNNEI. CDR3 in amino acids: CASSEGDSYEQYF. In nucleotides, the CDR3 is TGTGCCAGCAGTGAAGGGGACAGCTACGAGCAGTACTTC.

This rearrangement joins TRBV7-6 to TRBJ1-6; unclear D gene. The CDR3 extends over 15 amino acids. Trimming pared 2 bases from V and 9 bases from J, leaving 14 bases between. Germline loops: CDR1 SGHVS, CDR2 FNYEAQ. This chain's CDR3 is CASSLSGESGSPLHF. The CDR3 nucleotides read TGTGCCAGCAGCTTAAGCGGGGAAAGTGGTTCACCCCTCCACTTT.

This chain connects TRBV7-9 to TRBJ2-5; 10 bases are shared with TRBD2. The CDR3 contains 16 residues. Germline V lookup: CDR1 SEHNR, CDR2 FQNEAQ (reference sequence). Trimming at V came to 1 base and at J to 4 bases, leaving 6 bases not matched to a gene. The CDR3 loop reads CASSLVSGGPTETQYF. Here the CDR3 DNA reads TGTGCCAGCAGCTTAGTTAGCGGGGGGCCCACAGAGACCCAGTACTTC.